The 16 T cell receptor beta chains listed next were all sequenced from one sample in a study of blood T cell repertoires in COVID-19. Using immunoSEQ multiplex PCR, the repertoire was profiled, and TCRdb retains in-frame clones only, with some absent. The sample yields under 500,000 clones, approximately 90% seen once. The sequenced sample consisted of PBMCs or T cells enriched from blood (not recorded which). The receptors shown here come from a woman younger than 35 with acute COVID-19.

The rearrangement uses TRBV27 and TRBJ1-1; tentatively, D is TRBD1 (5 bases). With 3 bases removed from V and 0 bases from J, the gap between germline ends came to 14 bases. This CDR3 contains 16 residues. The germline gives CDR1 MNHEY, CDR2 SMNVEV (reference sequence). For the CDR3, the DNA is TGTGCCAGCAGTTTTCAGGGTCGTGTTATGAACACTGAAGCTTTCTTT. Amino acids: CASSFQGRVMNTEAFF.

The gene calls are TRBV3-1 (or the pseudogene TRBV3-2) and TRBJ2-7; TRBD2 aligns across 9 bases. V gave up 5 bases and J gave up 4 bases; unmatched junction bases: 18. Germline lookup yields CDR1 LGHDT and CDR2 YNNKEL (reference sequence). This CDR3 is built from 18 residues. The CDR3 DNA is TGTGCCAGCAGCACCCAAGGTAGCGGGAGAAGTGTGTCTTACGAGCAGTACTTC. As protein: CASSTQGSGRSVSYEQYF.

In nucleotides, the CDR3 is TGTGCCAGCAGTCTCCGGGACAGGGTTCAGCCCCAGCATTTT. This translates into CASSLRDRVQPQHF. V is TRBV28 and J is TRBJ1-5; 9 nucleotides agree with TRBD1. The germline V gene has CDR1 MDHEN and CDR2 SYDVKM. The V gene end was trimmed by 5 bases and the J gene end by 6 bases; junction bases not matched to a gene: 5. CDR3 length: 14 amino acids.

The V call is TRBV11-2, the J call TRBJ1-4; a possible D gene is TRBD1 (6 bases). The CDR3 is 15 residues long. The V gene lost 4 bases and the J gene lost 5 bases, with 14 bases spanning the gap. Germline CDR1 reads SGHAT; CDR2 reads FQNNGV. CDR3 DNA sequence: TGTGCCAGCAGCTCAACAGGGAAGGAAAATGAAAAACTGTTTTTT. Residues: CASSSTGKENEKLFF. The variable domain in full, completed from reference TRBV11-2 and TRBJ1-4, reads EAGVAQSPRYKIIEKRQSVAFWCNPISGHATLYWYQQILGQGPKLLIQFQNNGVVDDSQLPKDRFSAERLKGVDSTLKIQPAKLEDSAVYLCASSSTGKENEKLFFGSGTQLSVL.

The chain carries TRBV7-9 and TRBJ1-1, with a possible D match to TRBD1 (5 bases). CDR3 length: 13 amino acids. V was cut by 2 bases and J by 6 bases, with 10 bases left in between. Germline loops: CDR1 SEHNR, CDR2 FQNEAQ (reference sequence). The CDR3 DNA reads TGTGCCAGCAGCTTAACGGGGGGAGCTGAAGCTTTCTTT. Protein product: CASSLTGGAEAFF. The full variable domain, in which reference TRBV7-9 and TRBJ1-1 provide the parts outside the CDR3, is DTGVSQNPRHKITKRGQNVTFRCDPISEHNRLYWYRQTLGQGPEFLTYFQNEAQLEKSRLLSDRFSAERPKGSFSTLEIQRTEQGDSAMYLCASSLTGGAEAFFGQGTRLTVV.

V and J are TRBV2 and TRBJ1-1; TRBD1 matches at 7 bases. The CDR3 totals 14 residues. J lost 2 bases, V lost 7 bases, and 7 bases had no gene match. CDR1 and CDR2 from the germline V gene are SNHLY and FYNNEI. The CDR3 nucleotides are TGTGCCAGCAAGGGGGACAGTTTAAACACTGAAGCTTTCTTT. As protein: CASKGDSLNTEAFF. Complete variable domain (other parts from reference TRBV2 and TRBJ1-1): EPEVTQTPSHQVTQMGQEVILRCVPISNHLYFYWYRQILGQKVEFLVSFYNNEISEKSEIFDDQFSVERPDGSNFTLKIRSTKLEDSAMYFCASKGDSLNTEAFFGQGTRLTVV.

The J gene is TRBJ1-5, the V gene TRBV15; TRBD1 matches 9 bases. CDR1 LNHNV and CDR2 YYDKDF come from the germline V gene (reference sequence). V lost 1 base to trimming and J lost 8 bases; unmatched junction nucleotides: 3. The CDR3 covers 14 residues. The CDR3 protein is CATSRGDRVEPQHF. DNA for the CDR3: TGTGCCACCAGCAGAGGGGACAGGGTTGAGCCCCAGCATTTT.

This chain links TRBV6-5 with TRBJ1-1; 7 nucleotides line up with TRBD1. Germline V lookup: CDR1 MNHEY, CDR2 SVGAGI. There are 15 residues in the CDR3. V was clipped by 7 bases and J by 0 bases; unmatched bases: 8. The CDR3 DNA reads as TGTGCCAGCAAACGAACAGGGGTCCTGAACACTGAAGCTTTCTTT. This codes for CASKRTGVLNTEAFF.

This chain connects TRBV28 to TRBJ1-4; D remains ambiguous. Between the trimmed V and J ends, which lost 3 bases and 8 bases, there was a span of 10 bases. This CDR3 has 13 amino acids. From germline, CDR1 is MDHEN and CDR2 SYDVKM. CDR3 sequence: CASSLGSWEKLFF. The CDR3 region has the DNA TGTGCCAGCAGTTTGGGCAGCTGGGAAAAACTGTTTTTT.

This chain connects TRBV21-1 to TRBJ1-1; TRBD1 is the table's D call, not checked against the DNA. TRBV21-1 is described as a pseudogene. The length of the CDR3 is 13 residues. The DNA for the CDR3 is TGTGCCAGCAGCTTCCGGACAGAGATGGAGGCTTTCTTT. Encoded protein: CASSFRTEMEAFF.

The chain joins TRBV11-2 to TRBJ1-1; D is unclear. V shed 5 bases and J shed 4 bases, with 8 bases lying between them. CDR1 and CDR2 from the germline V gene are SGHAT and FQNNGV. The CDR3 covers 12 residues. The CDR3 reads CASSRSGTEAFF. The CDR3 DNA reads TGTGCCAGCAGCCGAAGCGGCACTGAAGCTTTCTTT. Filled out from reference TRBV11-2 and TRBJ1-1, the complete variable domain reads EAGVAQSPRYKIIEKRQSVAFWCNPISGHATLYWYQQILGQGPKLLIQFQNNGVVDDSQLPKDRFSAERLKGVDSTLKIQPAKLEDSAVYLCASSRSGTEAFFGQGTRLTVV.

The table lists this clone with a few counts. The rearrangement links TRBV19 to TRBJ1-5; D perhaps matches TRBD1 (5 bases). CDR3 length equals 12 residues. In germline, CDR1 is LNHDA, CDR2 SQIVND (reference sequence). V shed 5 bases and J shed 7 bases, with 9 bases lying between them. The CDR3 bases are TGTGCCAGTAGTTATTACAGGCAGCCCCAGCATTTT. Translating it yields CASSYYRQPQHF.

The CDR3 coding sequence is TGTGCCAGCATCTCGGGAGGGGAAAGCGATGAGCAGTTCTTC. Translated: CASISGGESDEQFF. This sequence joins TRBV28 and TRBJ2-1, with 8 nucleotides matching TRBD2. The CDR3 runs to 14 residues. Germline CDR1 MDHEN, CDR2 SYDVKM. With V trimmed by 7 bases and J by 8 bases, 10 bases remained unmatched.

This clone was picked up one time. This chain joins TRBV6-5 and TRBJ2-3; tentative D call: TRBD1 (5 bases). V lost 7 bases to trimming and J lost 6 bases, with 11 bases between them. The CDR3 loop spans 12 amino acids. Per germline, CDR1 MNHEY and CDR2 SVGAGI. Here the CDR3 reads CASNQGADTQYF. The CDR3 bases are TGTGCCAGCAACCAGGGTGCGGATACGCAGTATTTT.

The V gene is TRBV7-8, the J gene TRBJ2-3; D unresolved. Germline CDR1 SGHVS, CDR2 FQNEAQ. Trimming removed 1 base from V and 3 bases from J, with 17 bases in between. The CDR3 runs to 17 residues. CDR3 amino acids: CASSLEVSRVGTDTQYF. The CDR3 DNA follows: TGTGCCAGCAGCTTAGAGGTTAGCCGGGTGGGTACAGATACGCAGTATTTT.

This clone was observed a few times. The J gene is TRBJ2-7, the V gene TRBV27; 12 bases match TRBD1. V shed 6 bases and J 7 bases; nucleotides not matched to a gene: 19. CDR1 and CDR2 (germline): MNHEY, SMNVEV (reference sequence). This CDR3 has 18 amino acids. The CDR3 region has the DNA TGTGCCAGCAGCCTTAATGCGTACCGGGACAGGGGGCCGTATGAGCAGTACTTC. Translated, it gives CASSLNAYRDRGPYEQYF.